The 10 T cell receptor beta chains given below trace back to one sample, sequenced in a study of cytomegalovirus exposure and HLA in healthy donors. It was with 60 Vbeta and 13 Jbeta primers that the PCR ran. Measured with immunoSEQ multiplex PCR; TCRdb has only the in-frame clones, and not every one. The sample includes roughly 200,000 clones, 75% to 90% of them seen just once. Sequencing input: PBMCs. The receptors were sampled from a boy aged 10-17 years in good health and CMV-seronegative.

J is TRBJ2-7 and V is TRBV19; 9 positions agree with TRBD2. The CDR3 is 15 residues long. Germline CDR1 LNHDA, CDR2 SQIVND (reference sequence). The V gene end was trimmed by 5 bases and the J gene end by 2 bases; junction bases not matched to a gene: 7. CDR3 protein: CASSLAGFPTYEQYF. CDR3 DNA: TGTGCCAGTAGTCTAGCGGGATTCCCTACCTACGAGCAGTACTTC.

The rearrangement links TRBV6-5 to TRBJ1-2; 7 bases align to TRBD1. Germline V CDR1 and CDR2: MNHEY, SVGAGI. CDR3 length equals 13 residues. Trimming at V came to 7 bases and at J to 5 bases, leaving 7 bases not matched to a gene. The CDR3, as DNA: TGTGCCAGCAAAAGGGGGCGGGAATATGGCTACACCTTC. Translating gives CASKRGREYGYTF.

CDR3 sequence (DNA): TGCGCCAGCAGCCAAGGCTTGGGCAAGCGGGAGACCCAGTACTTC. It translates to CASSQGLGKRETQYF. The chain is built from TRBV4-1 and TRBJ2-5; tentative D call: TRBD2 (5 bases). CDR3 size: 15 residues. The V and J ends lost 1 base and 5 bases respectively, with 14 bases between them. The germline gives CDR1 MGHRA, CDR2 YSYEKL.

The chain links TRBV27 to TRBJ2-1, with TRBD2 matching over 14 bases. The germline gives CDR1 MNHEY, CDR2 SMNVEV (reference sequence). The length of the CDR3 is 15 residues. J was trimmed by 10 bases and V by 3 bases; bases with no gene match: 5. CDR3 DNA: TGTGCCAGCAGTTTCCACGGACTAGCGGGGGGAGAGCAGTTCTTC. It specifies CASSFHGLAGGEQFF.

The rearrangement uses TRBV30 and TRBJ2-5; maybe TRBD1 (6 bases). Looked up from germline, CDR1 is GTSNPN and CDR2 is SVGIG (reference sequence). CDR3 length: 15 amino acids. V dropped 2 bases and J dropped 5 bases, with 18 bases sitting between them. The CDR3 bases are TGTGCCTGGAGTACTCAGTACAGGGAGAGGGAGACCCAGTACTTC. Its protein is CAWSTQYRERETQYF.

V usage is TRBV7-9 and J usage is TRBJ2-2; D is perhaps TRBD2 (6 bases). The germline V and J ends were trimmed by 4 bases and 6 bases, with 12 bases remaining between them. Germline V gives CDR1 SEHNR, CDR2 FQNEAQ (reference sequence). The CDR3 has 14 residues. This CDR3 is CASSSAGYPGELFF. The CDR3 bases are TGTGCCAGCAGCTCTGCGGGATACCCCGGGGAGCTGTTTTTT.

About this clone: This same CDR3 is encoded by further DNA sequences in the sample. The V call is TRBV6-5, the J call TRBJ1-5; D remains ambiguous. The CDR3 covers 13 residues. V dropped 2 bases and J dropped 8 bases, with 10 bases sitting between them. Germline lookup yields CDR1 MNHEY and CDR2 SVGAGI. CDR3 residues: CASSYRREEPQHF. The DNA for the CDR3 is TGTGCCAGCAGTTACCGGAGGGAGGAGCCCCAGCATTTT.

The chain is built from TRBV4-3 and TRBJ2-7, with 10 bases identical to TRBD1. CDR3 length equals 15 residues. V lost 3 bases to trimming and J lost 5 bases; unmatched junction nucleotides: 7. Germline CDR1 LGHNA, CDR2 YSLEER. CDR3 sequence (DNA): TGCGCCAGCAGCCATGACCGGGACAGGGGACACGAGCAGTACTTC. It is translated as CASSHDRDRGHEQYF.

V and J are TRBV7-9 and TRBJ2-1; 7 bases fit TRBD2. J lost 9 bases, V lost 5 bases, and 7 bases had no gene match. The CDR3 has 13 amino acids. Per germline, CDR1 SEHNR and CDR2 FQNEAQ (reference sequence). CDR3 sequence reads: CASSARLATEQFF. The DNA of the CDR3 is TGTGCCAGCAGCGCTCGACTAGCAACTGAGCAGTTCTTC.

This chain links TRBV11-3 with TRBJ1-2; 7 nucleotides match TRBD1. This CDR3 contains 14 residues. CDR1 is SGHNT, CDR2 YENEEA, per germline. J gave up 2 bases and V 0 bases, and 0 bases lay outside the gene matches. CDR3 residues: CASSLETGNYGYTF. CDR3 DNA sequence: TGTGCCAGCAGCTTAGAGACAGGGAACTATGGCTACACCTTC. The whole variable domain, remainder taken from reference TRBV11-3 and TRBJ1-2, is EAGVVQSPRYKIIEKKQPVAFWCNPISGHNTLYWYLQNLGQGPELLIRYENEEAVDDSQLPKDRFSAERLKGVDSTLKIQPAELGDSAVYLCASSLETGNYGYTFGSGTRLTVV.